This TCR beta chain was retrieved from a study of blood T cell repertoires in COVID-19. The wider study: The origin of the acute and convalescent COVID-19 samples was the United States, Italy and Spain. T cells, B-cell-depleted T cells, or PBMCs provided the cDNA or gDNA that served as material.

As to this clone: The same CDR3 is also encoded by other DNA sequences in this sample.

Study processing details: The authors estimated nucleated cell counts from reference gene primer amplification. The data were produced by immunoSEQ multiplex PCR, yet TCRdb's version contains in-frame clones alone and is incomplete. V and J calls and clone size are as listed in that table; D and trimming were resolved from the DNA. This sample has some 360,000 clones; roughly 87% occur once, and the top ten carry about 3.9%. CDR1 SEHNR and CDR2 FQNEAQ come from the germline V gene (reference sequence). V trimming: 5 bases; J trimming: 8 bases; junction bases outside the gene matches: 9. This CDR3 contains 14 residues.

The sample taken for sequencing was peripheral blood. The J gene is TRBJ1-2, the V gene TRBV7-9, with 9 bases fitting TRBD1. This receptor was taken from a woman aged 55-75 years with COVID-19, enrolled during active disease. In DNA, the CDR3 is TGTGCCAGCAGCAGAACCGGGACAGGGAACGGCTACACCTTC. Its protein product is CASSRTGTGNGYTF. Full variable domain (outside the CDR3, taken from reference TRBV7-9 and TRBJ1-2): DTGVSQNPRHKITKRGQNVTFRCDPISEHNRLYWYRQTLGQGPEFLTYFQNEAQLEKSRLLSDRFSAERPKGSFSTLEIQRTEQGDSAMYLCASSRTGTGNGYTFGSGTRLTVV.